Listed below are T cell receptor beta chains from one sample, sequenced in a study of cytomegalovirus exposure and HLA in healthy donors. Sequenced by immunoSEQ multiplex PCR; TCRdb stores in-frame clones only, minus some. The sample consists of approximately 97,000 clones, about four fifths of them appearing once. The specimen was PBMCs. The receptor source for this set is a woman aged 40 to 49 in good health and CMV-seropositive. The CDR3 runs from the conserved cysteine through the conserved F or W. Fields, in order: clone size, D gene, J gene, V gene, CDR3 DNA, CDR3 protein. The D gene is left open where the match is weak. Size is omitted from some rows. Given values are once, few, many or a class for expanded clones.

NA,TRBD1,TRBJ2-1,TRBV6-1,TGTGCCAGCAGTGAGACGACAGGGCAAGGCAATGAGCAGTTCTTC,CASSETTGQGNEQFF
once,NA,TRBJ2-6,TRBV10-3,TGTGCCGCGGAGACCACAGGGTACTCTGGGGCCAACGTCCTGACTTTC,CAAETTGYSGANVLTF
NA,TRBD2,TRBJ2-1,TRBV5-4,TGTGCCAGCAGCTTGGACGAAGGGGCGGGACTAAACAATGAGCAGTTCTTC,CASSLDEGAGLNNEQFF
NA,TRBD2,TRBJ2-1,TRBV7-2,TGTGCCAGCAGTCAGACGGGAGGTCGCAATGAGCAGTTCTTC,CASSQTGGRNEQFF
NA,TRBD1,TRBJ2-3,TRBV6-5,TGTGCCAGCAGGGCGGGACAGGGGTTCACAGATACGCAGTATTTT,CASRAGQGFTDTQYF
NA,TRBD2,TRBJ2-1,TRBV7-2,TGTGCCAGCAGCGGGACTACCTCCTACAATGAGCAGTTCTTC,CASSGTTSYNEQFF
NA,NA,TRBJ2-1,TRBV9,TGTGCCAGCACCCAAGACCTAGCCTACAATGAGCAGTTCTTC,CASTQDLAYNEQFF
NA,TRBD1,TRBJ1-2,TRBV2,TGTGCCAGCAGTTTAGGACAGGGTTATGGCTACACCTTC,CASSLGQGYGYTF
NA,NA,TRBJ2-1,TRBV5-6,TGTGCCAGCAGCTTGGGAGGGAGCCCCTACAATGAGCAGTTCTTC,CASSLGGSPYNEQFF
NA,TRBD2,TRBJ2-7,TRBV5-1,TGCGCCAGCAGCTTGCAGCGGGAGGCCGAGCAGTACTTC,CASSLQREAEQYF
NA,TRBD2,TRBJ2-1,TRBV11-2,TGTGCCAGCAGCTTCTGGGTAATGGGTGGGAGGGAGGACAATGAGCAGTTCTTC,CASSFWVMGGREDNEQFF
NA,NA,TRBJ2-7,TRBV9,TGTGCCAGCAGCGTAGGACAGGCGGTCCACGAGCAGTACTTC,CASSVGQAVHEQYF
NA,TRBD1,TRBJ2-5,TRBV10-3,TGTGCCATCAGAGACGAACAGGGGATTGGGTGGGAGACCCAGTACTTC,CAIRDEQGIGWETQYF
NA,NA,TRBJ2-5,TRBV4-1,TGCGCCAGCAGCCAAGATGGGGGGTCCCAGTACTTC,CASSQDGGSQYF
few,TRBD2,TRBJ2-1,TRBV7-9,TGTGCCAGCAGCTTAGAGGTCACTAGCGGGAGACAGCAGTTCTTC,CASSLEVTSGRQQFF
NA,TRBD1,TRBJ1-1,TRBV29-1,TGCAGCGTTGGAATACAGGGGGCGGGCACTGAAGCTTTCTTT,CSVGIQGAGTEAFF
NA,TRBD2,TRBJ2-1,TRBV5-1,TGCGCCAGCAGCCCAGGACTAGCGGGAGATAATGAGCAGTTCTTC,CASSPGLAGDNEQFF
NA,NA,TRBJ2-4,TRBV27,TGTGCCAGCAGTTCCCCCGGGACATTAGGAAACATTCAGTACTTC,CASSSPGTLGNIQYF
NA,TRBD2,TRBJ2-4,TRBV19,TGTGCCAGTAGTCCGTTGACTAGCGGAGCCAAAAACATTCAGTACTTC,CASSPLTSGAKNIQYF
NA,NA,TRBJ2-7,TRBV5-1,TGCGCCAGCAGCGAGGGACAAGGAGACAGCGAGCAGTACTTC,CASSEGQGDSEQYF
few,NA,TRBJ2-1,TRBV5-6,TGTGCCAGCAGCTGGTGGGGGGGCCCCTACAATGAGCAGTTCTTC,CASSWWGGPYNEQFF
NA,TRBD2,TRBJ2-7,TRBV6-1,TGTGCCAGCAGTCCCCGTAGCGGGAGGAGTAGCGAGCAGTACTTC,CASSPRSGRSSEQYF
NA,TRBD1,TRBJ1-1,TRBV28,TGTGCCAGCAGTTTATTCGGGGGACAGGGGAGGTGGGCCACTGAAGCTTTCTTT,CASSLFGGQGRWATEAFF
NA,NA,TRBJ1-1,TRBV7-6,TGTGCCAGCAGCAGTGGTCAGGGAATGGTTACTGAAGCTTTCTTT,CASSSGQGMVTEAFF
NA,TRBD1,TRBJ1-5,TRBV19,TGTGCCAGTAGTGGGACAGGGGGCGGTCAGCCCCAGCATTTT,CASSGTGGGQPQHF
NA,NA,TRBJ1-1,TRBV5-1,TGCGCCAGCAGCTTGGGAGACAGGAACACTGAAGCTTTCTTT,CASSLGDRNTEAFF
NA,NA,TRBJ1-1,TRBV10-3,TGTGCCCTACGGGAGACGGGGAACACTGAAGCTTTCTTT,CALRETGNTEAFF
few,NA,TRBJ2-7,TRBV2,TGTGCCAGCGAGGGTTACGAGCAGTACTTC,CASEGYEQYF
NA,NA,TRBJ2-7,TRBV2,TGTGCCAGCAGGGGGCAATTGTACGAGCAGTACTTC,CASRGQLYEQYF
NA,NA,TRBJ2-3,TRBV2,TGTGCCAGCAGACAGGGAAGCACAGATACGCAGTATTTT,CASRQGSTDTQYF
few,TRBD2,TRBJ2-1,TRBV9,TGTGCCAGCAGCATGACCGGGACTAGCGGGAGCGATGAGCAGTTCTTC,CASSMTGTSGSDEQFF
once,NA,TRBJ2-6,TRBV11-2,TGTGCCAGCAGCTTAATAGCAGGGTTGACGTCTGGGGCCAACGTCCTGACTTTC,CASSLIAGLTSGANVLTF
NA,TRBD2,TRBJ2-7,TRBV10-1,TGCGCCAGCAGTGAAGCGGGAGAGCGTCACCCTAGCGAGCAGTACTTC,CASSEAGERHPSEQYF
NA,NA,TRBJ2-1,TRBV9,TGTGCCAGCAGCGTGAGCGGTAGCTCCTACAATGAGCAGTTCTTC,CASSVSGSSYNEQFF
NA,TRBD1,TRBJ2-7,TRBV29-1,TGCAGCGTCGGACAGGGCCGGGGGTACGAGCAGTACTTC,CSVGQGRGYEQYF
NA,TRBD1,TRBJ1-2,TRBV27,TGTGCCACCGCCGGGACAGATTCTAGCTATGGCTACACCTTC,CATAGTDSSYGYTF
NA,NA,TRBJ1-5,TRBV28,TGTGCCAGCAGTCCCGGGACTGGAAATCAGCCCCAGCATTTT,CASSPGTGNQPQHF
NA,NA,TRBJ2-1,TRBV30,TGTGCCTGGAGGCAAGGGAGTTACAATGAGCAGTTCTTC,CAWRQGSYNEQFF
once,NA,TRBJ2-3,TRBV11-3,TGTGCCAGCAGCTTAGATAGGAGGGGCGCGAACACAGATACGCAGTATTTT,CASSLDRRGANTDTQYF
NA,NA,TRBJ2-2,TRBV5-1,TGCGCCAGCAGCTTGGATCTTAGCACCGGGGAGCTGTTTTTT,CASSLDLSTGELFF
NA,NA,TRBJ1-3,TRBV6-1,TGTGCCAGCAGTGAAAGTTTTTCGGGAGGAGGAAACACCATATATTTT,CASSESFSGGGNTIYF
NA,NA,TRBJ2-1,TRBV10-3,TGTGCCATCAGTGAGGGGAGGAGGGAGTGGGATGAGCAGTTCTTC,CAISEGRREWDEQFF
NA,TRBD1,TRBJ2-4,TRBV7-8,TGTGCCAGCAGCTTAGGGACAGGGGGCATGAGCTTTGTGAACATTCAGTACTTC,CASSLGTGGMSFVNIQYF